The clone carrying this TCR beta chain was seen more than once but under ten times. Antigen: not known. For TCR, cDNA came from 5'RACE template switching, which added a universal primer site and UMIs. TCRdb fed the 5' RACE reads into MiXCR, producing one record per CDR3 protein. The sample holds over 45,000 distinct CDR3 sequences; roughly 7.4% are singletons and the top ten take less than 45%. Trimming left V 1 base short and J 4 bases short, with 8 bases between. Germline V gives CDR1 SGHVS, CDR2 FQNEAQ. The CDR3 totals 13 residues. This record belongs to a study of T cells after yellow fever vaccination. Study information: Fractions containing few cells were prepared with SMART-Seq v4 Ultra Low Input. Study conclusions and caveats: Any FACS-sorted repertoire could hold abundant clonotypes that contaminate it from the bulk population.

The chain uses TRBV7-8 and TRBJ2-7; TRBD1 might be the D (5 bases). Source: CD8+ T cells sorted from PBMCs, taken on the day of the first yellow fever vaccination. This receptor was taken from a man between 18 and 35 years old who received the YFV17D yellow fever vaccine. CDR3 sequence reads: CASSLGQRYEQYF. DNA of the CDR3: TGTGCCAGCAGCTTAGGACAGAGGTACGAGCAGTACTTC.